This T cell receptor (beta chain) was observed in a study of blood T cell repertoires in COVID-19. About the study: T cells, B-cell-depleted T cells, or PBMCs supplied cDNA or gDNA.

Per the original methods: How many nucleated cells were present was estimated from reference gene primer amplification. Assay: immunoSEQ multiplex PCR; the TCRdb copy retains only in-frame clones and omits some. V and J calls and clone size are as listed in that table; D and trimming were resolved from the DNA. The profile shows under 300,000 clones, roughly 88% of them singletons. The CDR3 loop spans 12 amino acids. Losses at the gene ends were 4 bases for V and 9 bases for J; bases not matched to a gene: 5. Per germline, CDR1 SGHRS and CDR2 YFSETQ. Sequencing input: peripheral blood. V usage is TRBV5-1 and J usage is TRBJ1-2, with 8 bases aligning to TRBD1. The sequence derives from a woman in her 40s who had recovered from COVID-19. In DNA form, the CDR3 reads TGCGCCAGCAGCGTGACAGGGGCGAGCTACACCTTC. Translation gives CASSVTGASYTF. Looking up the rest from reference TRBV5-1 and TRBJ1-2 gives the full variable domain: KAGVTQTPRYLIKTRGQQVTLSCSPISGHRSVSWYQQTPGQGLQFLFEYFSETQRNKGNFPGRFSGRQFSNSRSEMNVSTLELGDSALYLCASSVTGASYTFGSGTRLTVV.